A single sample is the source of the 28 T cell receptor beta chains below, sequenced in a study of neurological immune-mediated disorders (dated by TCRdb to the late 2010s). The library was made by 5' RACE. The listed sequencing device is Illumina HiSeq 2500. Using fastp at Q25 and MiXCR, TCRdb reprocessed the public reads and kept productive beta chains. Each CDR3 protein gets just one entry, which takes the most common genes and DNA from the rows behind it. The sample table holds tens of thousands of distinct CDR3 sequences, of which about a quarter were seen once. The top ten constitute roughly 25% of the sample. Sequencing was done on a sample of PBMCs. The source is a woman aged 65 to 85 in good health.

Many counts were recorded for this clonotype. J is TRBJ2-7 and V is TRBV15; 10 bases are a match to TRBD1. Germline V gene data show CDR1 as LNHNV and CDR2 as YYDKDF (reference sequence). Trimming at V came to 4 bases and at J to 3 bases, leaving 3 bases not matched to a gene. This CDR3 has 14 residues. The CDR3 DNA sequence: TGTGCCACCAGCACCCGGACAGGGGGCTACGAGCAGTACTTC. Amino acids: CATSTRTGGYEQYF.

This clonotype came up many times. The V and J genes are TRBV28 and TRBJ1-5; D unclear. Germline V lookup: CDR1 MDHEN, CDR2 SYDVKM. Deletions cut 4 bases from V and 2 bases from J, with 15 bases between. The CDR3 spans 16 residues. CDR3 bases: TGTGCCAGCAGTTCCCTCCTTAGGGAGCGCAATCAGCCCCAGCATTTT. This sequence encodes CASSSLLRERNQPQHF.

The J gene is TRBJ2-7, the V gene TRBV12-3 or TRBV12-4; TRBD1 might be the D (5 bases). V dropped 5 bases and J dropped 5 bases, with 13 bases sitting between them. The CDR3 runs to 13 residues. This CDR3 is CASSLDWGDEQYF. The CDR3 DNA sequence: TGTGCCAGCAGTCTCGACTGGGGCGACGAGCAGTACTTC.

In its sample, this clonotype was seen many times. The rearrangement uses TRBV5-8 and TRBJ2-1, with D possibly matching TRBD1 (6 bases). CDR1 is SGHTS and CDR2 is YDEGEE in the germline V gene. V dropped 0 bases and J dropped 9 bases, with 16 bases sitting between them. The CDR3 extends over 15 amino acids. CDR3 coding DNA: TGTGCCAGCAGCTTGGCAACCTTAGGGACAATTGAGCAGTTCTTC. Translation gives CASSLATLGTIEQFF. Combining the CDR3 with reference TRBV5-8 and TRBJ2-1 gives the whole variable domain EAGVTQSPTHLIKTRGQQATLRCSPISGHTSVYWYQQALGLGLQFLLWYDEGEERNRGNFPPRFSGRQFPNYSSELNVNALELEDSALYLCASSLATLGTIEQFFGPGTRLTVL.

This clonotype was recorded many times. The V call is TRBV20-1, the J call TRBJ2-3, with D maybe TRBD2 (6 bases). Germline V gene lookup returns CDR1 DFQATT and CDR2 SNEGSKA (reference sequence). Trimming took 4 bases from V and 2 from J, leaving 10 bases between them. The CDR3 contains 13 residues. The CDR3 sequence is CSAIPGVTDTQYF. CDR3 nucleotide sequence: TGCAGTGCTATCCCGGGGGTCACAGATACGCAGTATTTT.

The V call is TRBV7-2, the J call TRBJ2-1, with D perhaps matching TRBD1 or TRBD2 (7 bases each). V dropped 1 base and J dropped 5 bases, with 12 bases sitting between them. The CDR3 contains 15 residues. The germline V gene has CDR1 SGHTA and CDR2 FQGNSA. The CDR3 DNA sequence: TGTGCCAGCAGCTTAGGGCAGGGGGGGGACAATGAGCAGTTCTTC. Protein product: CASSLGQGGDNEQFF. Supplemented by reference TRBV7-2 and TRBJ2-1, the full variable domain reads GAGVSQSPSNKVTEKGKDVELRCDPISGHTALYWYRQSLGQGLEFLIYFQGNSAPDKSGLPSDRFSAERTGGSVSTLTIQRTQQEDSAVYLCASSLGQGGDNEQFFGPGTRLTVL.

This clonotype was counted ten times or more. This sequence joins TRBV6-5 and TRBJ2-3, with TRBD2 matching 9 bases. J was trimmed by 4 bases and V by 6 bases; bases with no gene match: 14. Germline V gives CDR1 MNHEY, CDR2 SVGAGI. The CDR3 runs to 17 residues. In DNA, the CDR3 is TGTGCCAGCAGCCCCATCGTAGCGGGAGCCAAACCAGATACGCAGTATTTT. Translation gives CASSPIVAGAKPDTQYF.

This clonotype has just one count. The chain is built from TRBV2 and TRBJ2-5, with unresolved D. Germline assignment: CDR1 SNHLY and CDR2 FYNNEI. The V gene lost 0 bases and the J gene lost 2 bases, with 10 bases spanning the gap. The CDR3 consists of 15 residues. For the CDR3, the DNA is TGTGCCAGCAGTGAAGCGCTGGACCTTCAAGAGACCCAGTACTTC. This translates into CASSEALDLQETQYF.

The V gene is TRBV9, the J gene TRBJ2-7; D perhaps matches TRBD2 (5 bases). The germline CDR1 and CDR2 sequences are SGDLS and YYNGEE. The CDR3 sequence is 14 residues long. Trimming took 6 bases from V and 2 from J, leaving 15 bases between them. CDR3 region: CASIVGPGTYEQYF. Here the CDR3 DNA reads TGTGCCAGCATTGTAGGGCCGGGGACCTACGAGCAGTACTTC. The full variable domain, with the rest looked up from reference TRBV9 and TRBJ2-7, is DSGVTQTPKHLITATGQRVTLRCSPRSGDLSVYWYQQSLDQGLQFLIQYYNGEERAKGNILERFSAQQFPDLHSELNLSSLELGDSALYFCASIVGPGTYEQYFGPGTRLTVT.

The table lists this clonotype with many counts. The chain has TRBV29-1 and TRBJ2-5, with D possibly being TRBD1 or TRBD2 (6 bases each). This CDR3 has 12 amino acids. The V gene lost 4 bases and the J gene lost 4 bases, with 10 bases spanning the gap. Germline V lookup: CDR1 SQVTM, CDR2 ANQGSEA. CDR3 sequence (DNA): TGCAGCGTTGTCAGGGGAGGAGAGACCCAGTACTTC. Its protein product is CSVVRGGETQYF.

There are many counts of this clonotype. This sequence joins TRBV20-1 and TRBJ2-1, with 8 bases aligning to TRBD2. The length of the CDR3 is 14 residues. With 4 bases clipped from V and 2 bases from J, the junction kept 4 bases outside the gene matches. Per germline, CDR1 DFQATT and CDR2 SNEGSKA (reference sequence). Here the CDR3 DNA reads TGCAGTGCTACGGGGGGGAGGACCTACAATGAGCAGTTCTTC. It specifies CSATGGRTYNEQFF.

At least ten counts were recorded for this clonotype. This sequence joins TRBV5-1 and TRBJ2-5; 8 bases align to TRBD1. The CDR3 consists of 15 residues. J gave up 5 bases and V 4 bases, and 10 bases lay outside the gene matches. Per the germline V gene, CDR1 is SGHRS and CDR2 is YFSETQ. The CDR3 sequence: CASSLDRAVGETQYF. CDR3 nucleotide sequence: TGCGCCAGCAGCCTGGACAGGGCAGTTGGGGAGACCCAGTACTTC.

The sample holds a few counts of this clonotype. This rearrangement joins TRBV4-2 to TRBJ2-1; 11 nucleotides line up with TRBD2. This CDR3 region has 17 residues. V lost 0 bases, J lost 4 bases, and 5 bases stayed unmatched. From germline, CDR1 is LGHNA and CDR2 YNFKEQ. The CDR3 sequence: CASSQEVGTSGYNEQFF. The CDR3 nucleotides are TGTGCCAGCAGCCAAGAAGTTGGGACTAGCGGATACAATGAGCAGTTCTTC.

This clonotype was seen repeatedly, ten times or more. The rearrangement links TRBV5-1 to TRBJ1-4; D not certain. Germline V lookup: CDR1 SGHRS, CDR2 YFSETQ. The CDR3 spans 13 residues. The V gene lost 3 bases and the J gene lost 8 bases, with 11 bases spanning the gap. Here the CDR3 DNA reads TGCGCCAGCAGCTCCGTCCAGGCGGAAAAACTGTTTTTT. This encodes CASSSVQAEKLFF.

The chain carries TRBV5-1 and TRBJ2-7, with TRBD2 identical over 7 bases. The CDR3 consists of 14 residues. Germline lookup yields CDR1 SGHRS and CDR2 YFSETQ. V lost 3 bases, J lost 6 bases, and 9 bases stayed unmatched. The CDR3 DNA reads TGCGCCAGCAGCTGGTCCTGGACTAGAGGCGAGCAGTACTTC. Translated: CASSWSWTRGEQYF.

There are many counts of this clonotype. This chain connects TRBV5-8 to TRBJ2-4; D is undetermined. Germline V gene sequence: CDR1 SGHTS, CDR2 YDEGEE. V was pared by 0 bases and J by 0 bases, with 7 bases between. The CDR3 length is 15 residues. The CDR3: CASSLVPLAKNIQYF. The CDR3 DNA sequence: TGTGCCAGCAGCTTGGTGCCTTTAGCCAAAAACATTCAGTACTTC.

This clonotype was observed many times. The chain has TRBV29-1 and TRBJ2-7; the match to TRBD1 covers 7 bases. Trimming cost V 3 bases and J 1 base; bases outside gene matches: 3. Germline V gene lookup returns CDR1 SQVTM and CDR2 ANQGSEA. CDR3 length equals 13 residues. The CDR3 spells CSVEGTDSYEQYF. The CDR3 DNA sequence: TGCAGCGTTGAGGGGACAGATTCCTACGAGCAGTACTTC.

At least ten counts were recorded for this clonotype. The V call is TRBV12-3 or TRBV12-4, the J call TRBJ2-7; perhaps TRBD1 as D (6 bases). The CDR3 totals 13 residues. V was clipped by 5 bases and J by 3 bases, with 11 bases between them. The CDR3 here is CASSRTVNYEQYF. As DNA, the CDR3 is TGTGCCAGCAGTCGGACAGTCAACTACGAGCAGTACTTC.

Ten or more counts support this clonotype. J is TRBJ2-3 and V is TRBV7-2, with 8 bases matching TRBD2. Germline CDR1 reads SGHTA; CDR2 reads FQGNSA. The CDR3 spans 16 residues. Trimming removed 5 bases from V and 2 bases from J; junction bases left unmatched: 9. CDR3 nucleotides: TGTGCCAGCAGCACAGGACTAGCCGCTTACACAGATACGCAGTATTTT. It translates to CASSTGLAAYTDTQYF.

This clonotype was counted at least ten times. The rearrangement links TRBV7-2 to TRBJ2-3; 9 nucleotides match TRBD2. The CDR3 consists of 18 residues. V shed 1 base, J shed 0 bases, and the junction held 8 bases outside the gene matches. Germline assignment: CDR1 SGHTA and CDR2 FQGNSA. CDR3 region: CASSLGGSGSGSTDTQYF. CDR3 nucleotide sequence: TGTGCCAGCAGCTTAGGAGGTAGCGGGAGTGGGAGCACAGATACGCAGTATTTT.

The J gene is TRBJ2-7, the V gene TRBV5-1, with 7 bases that match TRBD1. V shed 4 bases and J 2 bases; nucleotides not matched to a gene: 9. The CDR3 is 15 residues long. The V gene's germline CDR1 is SGHRS and CDR2 YFSETQ. This CDR3 reads CASSQTGLRTYEQYF. CDR3 DNA sequence: TGCGCCAGCAGCCAGACAGGGTTGAGAACCTACGAGCAGTACTTC.

This clonotype was observed many times. The gene calls are TRBV20-1 and TRBJ1-4; D unclear. Germline CDR1 and CDR2: DFQATT and SNEGSKA (reference sequence). Trimming removed 0 bases from V and 5 bases from J, with 13 bases in between. This CDR3 region has 15 residues. The CDR3 DNA follows: TGCAGTGCTAGAGATCCGAGCCCCGTGAATGAAAAACTGTTTTTT. Encoded protein: CSARDPSPVNEKLFF.

Concerning this clonotype: Compared with germline, one end of the junction differs, possibly owing to a read error. The V gene is TRBV5-1, the J gene TRBJ2-3, with D possibly being TRBD2 (5 bases). In germline, CDR1 is SGHRS, CDR2 YFSETQ. The CDR3 has 15 amino acids. The CDR3 reads CASSPFRTNRDTQYF. As DNA, the CDR3 is TGCGCCAGCAGCCCATTCAGGACCAACCGGGATACTCAGTATTTT.

The J gene is TRBJ1-5, the V gene TRBV2; perhaps TRBD1 as D (5 bases). Trimming cost V 2 bases and J 8 bases, with 16 bases left between them. Germline V gives CDR1 SNHLY, CDR2 FYNNEI. There are 15 residues in the CDR3. The CDR3 region is CASSERLGLYKPQHF. The CDR3 DNA reads TGTGCCAGCAGTGAACGGTTGGGACTGTACAAGCCCCAGCATTTT.

This chain connects TRBV3-1 to TRBJ2-1, with TRBD2 identical over 8 bases. This CDR3 is 18 amino acids long. CDR1 and CDR2 (germline): LGHDT, YNNKEL (reference sequence). With V trimmed by 1 base and J by 9 bases, 17 bases remained unmatched. The CDR3 is CASSQGTTIGRALGEQFF. The CDR3 DNA reads TGTGCCAGCAGCCAAGGGACTACTATCGGGAGGGCCCTCGGTGAGCAGTTCTTC.

In this sample, this clonotype turned up a few times. This chain connects TRBV7-2 to TRBJ2-1; no firm D call. Germline CDR1 SGHTA, CDR2 FQGNSA. This CDR3 comprises 14 residues. Trimming pared 5 bases from V and 6 bases from J, leaving 14 bases between. CDR3 in DNA: TGTGCCAGCAGCCCCGTTGGGGTGGGCAATGAGCAGTTCTTC. Amino acids: CASSPVGVGNEQFF.

This clonotype came up many times. This sequence joins TRBV5-1 and TRBJ2-1; 10 positions match TRBD2. Trimming removed 6 bases from V and 3 bases from J; junction bases left unmatched: 12. The germline gives CDR1 SGHRS, CDR2 YFSETQ. The CDR3 runs to 17 residues. CDR3 residues: CASKRASGSIGYNEQFF. The CDR3 DNA is TGCGCCAGCAAGAGGGCTAGCGGGAGTATAGGCTACAATGAGCAGTTCTTC.

This clonotype was counted many times. The chain has TRBV3-1 and TRBJ2-7; a weak D match, TRBD2 (6 bases). CDR3 size: 15 residues. Trimming took 5 bases from V and 0 from J, leaving 14 bases between them. Germline loops: CDR1 LGHDT, CDR2 YNNKEL (reference sequence). DNA of the CDR3: TGTGCCAGCAGCGGCATAGCGGTCAGCTCCTACGAGCAGTACTTC. It codes for CASSGIAVSSYEQYF.